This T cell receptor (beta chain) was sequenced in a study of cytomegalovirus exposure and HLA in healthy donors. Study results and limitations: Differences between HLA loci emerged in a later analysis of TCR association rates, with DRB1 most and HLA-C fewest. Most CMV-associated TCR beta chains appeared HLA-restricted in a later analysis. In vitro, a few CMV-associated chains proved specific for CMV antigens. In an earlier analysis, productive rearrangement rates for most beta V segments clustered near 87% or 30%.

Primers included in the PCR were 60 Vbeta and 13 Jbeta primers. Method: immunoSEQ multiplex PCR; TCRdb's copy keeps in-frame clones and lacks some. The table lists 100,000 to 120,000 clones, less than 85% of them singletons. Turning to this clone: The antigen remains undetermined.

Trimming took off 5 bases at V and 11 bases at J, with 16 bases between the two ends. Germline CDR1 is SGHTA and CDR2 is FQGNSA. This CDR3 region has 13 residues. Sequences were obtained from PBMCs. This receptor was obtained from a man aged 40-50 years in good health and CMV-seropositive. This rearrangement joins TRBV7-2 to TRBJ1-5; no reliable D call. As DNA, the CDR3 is TGTGCCAGCAGCCCCGGCGGCAGTTCGTCCCAGCATTTT. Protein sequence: CASSPGGSSSQHF.